This T cell receptor (beta chain) was profiled in a study of early T cells in non-severe SARS-CoV-2 infection. In TCRdb, the 5' RACE reads were re-called with MiXCR into one record per CDR3 protein. The sample lists 35,000 to 50,000 distinct CDR3 sequences; approximately 6.3% were seen once. The junction had 10 bases not matched to a gene; V was cut back by 2 bases and J by 3 bases. CDR1 GTSNPN and CDR2 SVGIG come from the germline V gene (reference sequence). The CDR3 extends over 15 amino acids. The chain employs TRBV30 and TRBJ2-7; 7 nucleotides line up with TRBD1. The receptor comes from an adult who was a healthcare worker with PCR-confirmed SARS-CoV-2 infection or an uninfected control (not recorded which). Sequenced material: whole blood, taken at baseline. The CDR3 spells CAWSRIQGKFYEQYF. The CDR3 DNA follows: TGTGCCTGGAGTCGGATACAGGGGAAATTCTACGAGCAGTACTTC.